The 29 T cell receptor beta chains in this list originate from one sample, sequenced in a study of CD8 T cells in ankylosing spondylitis. TCRdb re-called the 5' RACE reads with MiXCR, one entry per CDR3 protein. This sample carries around 770,000 distinct CDR3 sequences, over 15% of them seen once, and the ten largest clones take about 19%. Their antigens remain unidentified. General study findings and limits: Ankylosing spondylitis blood appeared to be characterized by a TCR beta motif of 8 or 9 highly homologous variants.

The specimen was blood, either unsorted or a sorted T cell fraction (not recorded which). Receptor source: a male donor with ankylosing spondylitis.

A few counts support this clonotype. This rearrangement joins TRBV7-9 to TRBJ2-7; D remains unclear. The CDR3 runs 13 residues. The V end lost 3 bases, the J end lost 5 bases, and 11 bases lay between the germline ends. Germline V gives CDR1 SEHNR, CDR2 FQNEAQ (reference sequence). This CDR3 reads CASSFLGPDEQYF. CDR3 DNA sequence: TGTGCCAGCAGCTTCTTAGGGCCCGACGAGCAGTACTTC.

This clonotype was observed at least ten times. This chain uses TRBV7-2 with TRBJ1-5; maybe TRBD1 (5 bases). The CDR3 has 17 residues. With 8 bases removed from V and 2 bases from J, the gap between germline ends came to 22 bases. CDR1 and CDR2 from the germline V gene are SGHTA and FQGNSA. CDR3 bases: TGTGCCAGCGGGATTAGCTCCGGGGGGAGCGGCAATCAGCCCCAGCATTTT. This translates into CASGISSGGSGNQPQHF.

This chain uses TRBV5-1 with TRBJ2-7, with D unclear. With 5 bases removed from V and 1 base from J, the gap between germline ends came to 13 bases. Per the germline V gene, CDR1 is SGHRS and CDR2 is YFSETQ. CDR3 size: 14 residues. CDR3 nucleotide sequence: TGCGCCAGCAGATCAGGAGTAGTTTCCTACGAGCAGTACTTC. Protein product: CASRSGVVSYEQYF.

The rearrangement joins TRBV7-9 to TRBJ2-1; tentatively, D is TRBD1 (6 bases). The CDR3 totals 16 residues. The germline V and J ends were trimmed by 0 bases and 5 bases, with 14 bases remaining between them. The germline CDR1 and CDR2 sequences are SEHNR and FQNEAQ (reference sequence). CDR3 amino acids: CASSLAPDRLNNEQFF. CDR3 in DNA: TGTGCCAGCAGCTTAGCGCCAGACAGGTTGAACAATGAGCAGTTCTTC.

V is TRBV5-1 and J is TRBJ2-5, with 8 nucleotides matching TRBD2. V shed 7 bases and J 2 bases; nucleotides not matched to a gene: 7. The CDR3 totals 14 residues. Germline V CDR1 and CDR2: SGHRS, YFSETQ. CDR3 DNA: TGCGCCAGCCACCTGACTAGCGTTCAAGAGACCCAGTACTTC. It is translated as CASHLTSVQETQYF.

This clonotype came up a few times. The CDR3 bases are TGCAGTGCCACTACTAGCGGGAGGGGACGGAGGGAGACCCAGTACTTC. It specifies CSATTSGRGRRETQYF. The chain recombines TRBV20-1 with TRBJ2-5, with 13 nucleotides matching TRBD2. The trim removed 6 bases at V and 5 bases at J, leaving 12 bases unmatched. Germline V gives CDR1 DFQATT, CDR2 SNEGSKA (reference sequence). The CDR3 spans 16 residues.

This clonotype was counted a few times. The chain is built from TRBV7-9 and TRBJ1-4; D unresolved. With 1 base removed from V and 7 bases from J, the gap between germline ends came to 10 bases. This CDR3 spans 14 amino acids. In germline, CDR1 is SEHNR, CDR2 FQNEAQ (reference sequence). The CDR3 here is CASSLEVAGEKLFF. CDR3 coding DNA: TGTGCCAGCAGCTTAGAGGTTGCTGGTGAAAAACTGTTTTTT.

In its sample, this clonotype was seen many times. The chain has TRBV25-1 and TRBJ1-2, with no clear D. CDR1 and CDR2 from the germline V gene are MGHDK and SYGVNS. V was cut by 6 bases and J by 2 bases, with 13 bases left in between. There are 14 residues in the CDR3. CDR3 sequence reads: CASSPGRANYGYTF. The CDR3 bases are TGTGCCAGCAGCCCCGGACGGGCAAACTATGGCTACACCTTC.

This clonotype turned up a few times. The chain is built from TRBV12-3 or TRBV12-4 and TRBJ2-7, with TRBD2 matching over 11 bases. V gave up 4 bases and J gave up 5 bases; unmatched junction bases: 4. The CDR3 covers 14 residues. Here the CDR3 reads CASSSTSGKNEQYF. The CDR3 nucleotides are TGTGCCAGCAGTTCGACTAGCGGGAAAAACGAGCAGTACTTC.

This clonotype was seen a few times. J is TRBJ2-1 and V is TRBV7-9; 8 bases map to TRBD2. With 0 bases clipped from V and 10 bases from J, the junction kept 5 bases outside the gene matches. The CDR3 loop spans 14 amino acids. In germline, CDR1 is SEHNR, CDR2 FQNEAQ (reference sequence). The CDR3 loop is CASSLAPGGREQFF. The CDR3 DNA is TGTGCCAGCAGCTTAGCCCCGGGGGGGCGGGAGCAGTTCTTC.

To note about this clonotype: One end of the junction varies from germline; a read error may be responsible. This chain connects TRBV6-2 or TRBV6-3 to TRBJ2-7, with D perhaps given as TRBD1 or TRBD2 (5 bases each). Germline loops: CDR1 MNHEY, CDR2 SVGEGT. CDR3 length: 15 residues. The CDR3 sequence: CASSYWGTASYEQYF. CDR3 bases: TGTGCCAGCAGCTACTGGGGGACCGCCTCCTACGAGCAGTACTTC.

The rearrangement joins TRBV2 to TRBJ1-2, with no clear D. CDR1 and CDR2 (germline): SNHLY, FYNNEI. The CDR3 spans 13 residues. V was trimmed by 5 bases and J by 8 bases, leaving 15 bases between them. CDR3 nucleotides: TGTGCCAGCAGTCCTAACGGCGGCGAAGGCTACACCTTC. This encodes CASSPNGGEGYTF.

The V and J genes are TRBV20-1 and TRBJ1-1; 9 bases map to TRBD1. The CDR3 loop spans 14 amino acids. Germline loops: CDR1 DFQATT, CDR2 SNEGSKA (reference sequence). With V trimmed by 2 bases and J by 1 base, 2 bases remained unmatched. CDR3 sequence (DNA): TGCAGTGCTAGACACAGGGGGCGGAACACTGAAGCTTTCTTT. It codes for CSARHRGRNTEAFF.

This clonotype has more than one count but fewer than ten. The chain joins TRBV29-1 to TRBJ1-5; tentative D call: TRBD1 (6 bases). Germline loops: CDR1 SQVTM, CDR2 ANQGSEA. The CDR3 sequence is 15 residues long. V was cut by 7 bases and J by 1 base, with 17 bases left in between. The DNA for the CDR3 is TGCAGCGCAGGGGAGGGGGATGGGAGCAATCAGCCCCAGCATTTT. Translated: CSAGEGDGSNQPQHF.

This chain uses TRBV29-1 with TRBJ1-2, with D possibly being TRBD1 (6 bases). Germline loops: CDR1 SQVTM, CDR2 ANQGSEA. V gave up 4 bases and J gave up 6 bases, with 18 bases separating them. The length of the CDR3 is 14 residues. CDR3 nucleotides: TGCAGCGTTGTTGCTTACTACTCAGGGGATGGCTACACCTTC. Amino acids: CSVVAYYSGDGYTF.

The J gene is TRBJ1-4, the V gene TRBV29-1, with 7 bases lining up with TRBD1. Germline CDR1 and CDR2: SQVTM and ANQGSEA. Trimming at V came to 7 bases and at J to 3 bases, leaving 5 bases not matched to a gene. The CDR3 length is 13 residues. The DNA for the CDR3 is TGCAGCGCTCGGACAGGCCCTAATGAAAAACTGTTTTTT. Its translation: CSARTGPNEKLFF.

This clonotype was seen more than once but under ten times. V usage is TRBV21-1 and J usage is TRBJ2-7. TRBV21-1 is designated a pseudogene. The CDR3 contains 14 residues. This chain's CDR3 is CASSPGYLSYEQYF. The DNA of the CDR3 is TGTGCCAGCAGTCCAGGATACCTCTCCTACGAGCAGTACTTC.

This chain joins TRBV15 and TRBJ2-1, with 8 nucleotides matching TRBD2. J was trimmed by 8 bases and V by 0 bases; bases with no gene match: 9. Germline values: CDR1 LNHNV, CDR2 YYDKDF (reference sequence). The CDR3 runs to 16 residues. The CDR3, as DNA: TGTGCCACCAGCAGAGATCTATTAGCGGGGTACGATGAGCAGTTCTTC. Its translation is CATSRDLLAGYDEQFF.

The genes are TRBV5-6 and TRBJ2-1, with D possibly matching TRBD2 (5 bases). The CDR3 contains 15 residues. The germline V gene has CDR1 SGHDT and CDR2 YYEEEE. V was cut by 4 bases and J by 1 base, with 12 bases left in between. The CDR3 nucleotides read TGTGCCAGCAGCCTCAGCCGGACTTCCTACAATGAGCAGTTCTTC. It codes for CASSLSRTSYNEQFF. Complete variable domain (other parts from reference TRBV5-6 and TRBJ2-1): DAGVTQSPTHLIKTRGQQVTLRCSPKSGHDTVSWYQQALGQGPQFIFQYYEEEERQRGNFPDRFSGHQFPNYSSELNVNALLLGDSALYLCASSLSRTSYNEQFFGPGTRLTVL.

The gene calls are TRBV4-1 and TRBJ2-1; the match to TRBD2 covers 7 bases. Germline lookup yields CDR1 MGHRA and CDR2 YSYEKL. The junction had 11 bases not matched to a gene; V was cut back by 4 bases and J by 8 bases. The CDR3 sequence is 15 residues long. The CDR3 spells CASSPGGLGMDEQFF. The CDR3 coding sequence is TGCGCCAGCAGCCCGGGGGGTCTAGGTATGGATGAGCAGTTCTTC.

A few counts support this clonotype. This chain joins TRBV7-2 and TRBJ2-1; the D call may be TRBD1 or TRBD2 (7 bases each). Germline values: CDR1 SGHTA, CDR2 FQGNSA. V was trimmed by 4 bases and J by 12 bases, leaving 28 bases between them. The CDR3 extends over 17 amino acids. CDR3 coding DNA: TGTGCCAGCAGCTCACGCCCCCAGCGGGGACAGTCTTTACTGCAGTTCTTC. Its protein product is CASSSRPQRGQSLLQFF.

Only a few counts were recorded for this clonotype. CDR3 DNA sequence: TGCGCCAGCAGCCACCCCCAATCAGATGGCTACACCTTC. It yields the protein CASSHPQSDGYTF. The V and J genes are TRBV4-1 and TRBJ1-2; the D is unclear. V lost 3 bases and J 6 bases, leaving 11 bases between the germline ends. The CDR3 contains 13 residues. Germline lookup yields CDR1 MGHRA and CDR2 YSYEKL.

V is TRBV12-3 or TRBV12-4 and J is TRBJ2-1; unclear D gene. Between the trimmed V and J ends, which lost 8 bases and 0 bases, there was a span of 11 bases. This CDR3 contains 14 residues. The CDR3 DNA sequence: TGTGCCAGCGCGTCCGAAAGCTCCTACAATGAGCAGTTCTTC. It specifies CASASESSYNEQFF.

The rearrangement links TRBV20-1 to TRBJ2-7, with D maybe TRBD2 (6 bases). CDR3 length: 13 amino acids. Trimming stripped 1 base from V and 6 bases from J, with 13 bases between. Germline lookup yields CDR1 DFQATT and CDR2 SNEGSKA (reference sequence). The CDR3 nucleotides read TGCAGTGCTAGAGGGTCGGGAGCGGTCGAGCAGTACTTC. It translates to CSARGSGAVEQYF.

V and J are TRBV15 and TRBJ1-5, with 7 bases matching TRBD1. Losses at the gene ends were 0 bases for V and 7 bases for J; bases not matched to a gene: 9. The CDR3 consists of 16 residues. Per germline, CDR1 LNHNV and CDR2 YYDKDF (reference sequence). Here the CDR3 reads CATSRDRTGVGQPQHF. The DNA of the CDR3 is TGTGCCACCAGCAGAGATCGTACAGGGGTGGGGCAGCCCCAGCATTTT.

This clonotype has a single count. The chain couples TRBV20-1 to TRBJ1-6; D uncertain. Germline-derived CDR1 and CDR2 are DFQATT and SNEGSKA (reference sequence). V was trimmed by 0 bases and J by 8 bases, leaving 5 bases between them. The CDR3 runs 12 residues. The CDR3 sequence: CSARDGDSPLHF. In nucleotides, the CDR3 is TGCAGTGCTAGAGATGGCGATTCACCCCTCCACTTT.

This clonotype was picked up a small number of times. The chain combines TRBV11-3 with TRBJ2-2; TRBD2 is a possible D gene (6 bases). V lost 11 bases, J lost 5 bases, and 15 bases lay in between. This CDR3 has 13 amino acids. Germline loops: CDR1 SGHNT, CDR2 YENEEA. CDR3 nucleotides: TGTGCCGGCCGGGAGTCACTTACCGGGGAGCTGTTTTTT. It is translated as CAGRESLTGELFF.

The chain couples TRBV7-6 to TRBJ2-2; 10 bases align to TRBD2. CDR3 length equals 17 residues. V was clipped by 7 bases and J by 0 bases; unmatched bases: 8. Germline CDR1 reads SGHVS; CDR2 reads FNYEAQ. This chain's CDR3 is CASTSLAGLTNTGELFF. The CDR3 coding sequence is TGTGCCAGCACCTCACTAGCGGGACTCACGAACACCGGGGAGCTGTTTTTT.

This clonotype has more than one count but fewer than ten. This sequence joins TRBV27 and TRBJ2-1; 10 bases agree with TRBD1. V lost 7 bases, J lost 6 bases, and 9 bases stayed unmatched. The CDR3 has 15 amino acids. Germline V lookup: CDR1 MNHEY, CDR2 SMNVEV (reference sequence). CDR3 protein: CASKPGTGAGNEQFF. Here the CDR3 DNA reads TGTGCCAGCAAACCCGGGACAGGGGCGGGCAATGAGCAGTTCTTC.